Sequencing of this T cell receptor (beta chain) was carried out in a study of radiotherapy plus CTLA-4 blockade in lung cancer. The method was immunoSEQ multiplex PCR; TCRdb's version includes in-frame clones alone and lacks a portion of them. The profile shows 30,000 to 35,000 clones, approximately 80% of them singletons. After removal of 10 bases from V and 5 bases from J, the junction contained 7 bases not matched to a gene. The germline V gene has CDR1 ENHRY and CDR2 SYGVKD. The CDR3 spans 12 residues. The study gave focal radiation plus ipilimumab CTLA-4 blockade to patients with chemo-refractory metastatic non-small-cell lung cancer.

The material was peripheral blood, obtained from a patient treated with radiotherapy plus ipilimumab. This clonotype originated in a human donor with non-small cell lung cancer that progressed on radiotherapy plus ipilimumab. This chain connects TRBV10-3 to TRBJ2-5, with 7 bases fitting TRBD1. The chain's CDR3 is CATRDRAETQYF. CDR3 sequence (DNA): TGTGCCACCAGAGACAGGGCGGAGACCCAGTACTTC.